This T cell receptor beta chain was found in a study of CD8 T cells in ankylosing spondylitis. This clonotype was seen many times. One entry per CDR3 protein results from TCRdb running MiXCR on the 5' RACE reads. The data show more than 150,000 distinct CDR3 sequences, around 10% seen once. This CDR3 region has 14 residues. Trimming left V 8 bases short and J 4 bases short, with 18 bases between. Germline V gene sequence: CDR1 MNHNS, CDR2 SASEGT. The rearrangement uses TRBV6-1 and TRBJ2-7, with D possibly being TRBD2 (6 bases). The specimen was blood, either unsorted or a sorted T cell fraction (not recorded which). The receptor was derived from a male donor with ankylosing spondylitis or in good health (not recorded which). The CDR3 protein is CASAERGRGYEQYF. The CDR3 DNA sequence: TGTGCCAGCGCAGAGAGGGGCCGGGGGTACGAGCAGTACTTC.